These T cell receptor beta chains were read from a single sample in a study of T-cell reconstitution after alpha-beta-depleted transplantation in children. TCRdb independently ran MiXCR on the PCR reads; one entry per CDR3 protein. The sample carries 200,000 to 250,000 distinct CDR3 sequences, about 11% recorded once. The sequences come from PBMCs, collected before TCRalphabeta/CD19-depleted stem cell transplant. All receptors come from a child under two years old with acute myeloid leukemia, due to receive a stem cell transplant. Each CDR3 is given with its conserved first and last residue.

TRBJ2-3 | TRBV5-1 | CASFSAGEGDTQYF
TRBJ2-3 | TRBV5-5 | CASTSTSTDTQYF
TRBJ1-2 | TRBV18 | CASSPDELRGYTF
TRBJ2-3 | TRBV12-3/TRBV12-4 | CASSLVLGGWGGVDTQYF
TRBJ2-3 | TRBV20-1 | CSLPGQGADTQYF
TRBJ2-1 | TRBV4-1 | CASSQGGLARSYNEQFF
TRBJ2-7 | TRBV10-3 | CAISELGTDSLEQYF
TRBJ2-5 | TRBV24-1 | CATSDFGAPTYQETQYF
TRBJ2-5 | TRBV7-9 | CASSLGTGETQYF
TRBJ1-2 | TRBV10-3 | CAISESPLSFPYGYTF
TRBJ1-1 | TRBV20-1 | CSASRQGNTEAFF
TRBJ2-1 | TRBV4-1 | CASSQDPGWNEQFF
TRBJ2-7 | TRBV11-2 | CASSPRGAQSPGRYF
TRBJ2-5 | TRBV5-6 | CASSLGQGLQETQYF
TRBJ1-4 | TRBV10-1 | CASTPAGDNEKLFF
TRBJ2-7 | TRBV7-9 | CASSFPGGSGSYEQYF
TRBJ2-3 | TRBV20-1 | CSASGTSGSRGTDTQYF
TRBJ2-5 | TRBV10-3 | CAISEEKTQYF
TRBJ1-1 | TRBV12-3/TRBV12-4 | CASSPYSRAAEAFF
TRBJ1-2 | TRBV7-2 | CASSSNRGRRNGYTF
TRBJ2-1 | TRBV7-2 | CASSLAEKNEQFF
TRBJ1-2 | TRBV15 | CATSRDMSSETVENYGYTF
TRBJ1-2 | TRBV29-1 | CSVVQDGYTF
TRBJ2-2 | TRBV24-1 | CATRTGSNTGELFF
TRBJ2-7 | TRBV4-2 | CASSHLDDEQYF
TRBJ1-5 | TRBV29-1 | CSVRTGTVNQPQHF
TRBJ1-2 | TRBV5-1 | CASSWDSPNYGYTF
TRBJ1-3 | TRBV7-2 | CASSQQIDRGLGNTIYF
TRBJ1-1 | TRBV11-2 | CASSFHRDYTEAFF
TRBJ1-2 | TRBV5-6 | CAGTTGTQNYGYTF
TRBJ1-2 | TRBV2 | CASSDPGRQGLDYGYTF
TRBJ2-5 | TRBV29-1 | CTTRGSGVQETQYF
TRBJ2-2 | TRBV7-9 | CASSLSLATGELFF
TRBJ2-3 | TRBV12-3/TRBV12-4 | CASSLTYRAADTQYF
TRBJ1-1 | TRBV12-3/TRBV12-4 | CAIEVAVGEAFF
TRBJ2-1 | TRBV7-3 | CASSLNWQTSGESHNEQFF
TRBJ2-1 | TRBV11-2 | CASSLGGWNEQFF
TRBJ1-4 | TRBV9 | CASSPRQRGAEKLFF
TRBJ1-3 | TRBV6-1 | CASSEGWGNTIYF
TRBJ1-1 | TRBV3-1 | CASSQQGGPEAFF
TRBJ2-7 | TRBV24-1 | CATSDSNRAHEQYF
TRBJ2-7 | TRBV7-6 | CASSLVSSRGPFTYEQYF
TRBJ1-5 | TRBV12-3/TRBV12-4 | CASRVTGSNQPQHF
TRBJ2-2 | TRBV3-1 | CATSQDRRVLFF
TRBJ2-5 | TRBV29-1 | CSVQTGGRETQYF